This entry features one TCR beta chain sequence. These data belong to a study of blood T cell repertoires in COVID-19. Whole-study context: Both acute and convalescent COVID-19 samples were obtained from the United States, Italy and Spain. Sources were T cells, B-cell-depleted T cells, or PBMCs; the material itself was cDNA or gDNA.

Libraries were prepared by immunoSEQ multiplex PCR; TCRdb keeps only in-frame clonotypes and omits some of them. Of about 100,000 clones in the sample, around nine tenths were seen once. The CDR3 has 15 amino acids. Germline CDR1 reads KGHSH; CDR2 reads LQKENI. V shed 3 bases and J 3 bases; nucleotides not matched to a gene: 7. This TCR came from a man in his 60s with acute or convalescent COVID-19. The V call is TRBV18, the J call TRBJ2-5; 7 bases map to TRBD2. Sequenced sample: peripheral blood. Here the CDR3 DNA reads TGTGCCAGCTCACCTACTCTTGGACTAGAAGAGACCCAGTACTTC. This sequence encodes CASSPTLGLEETQYF.